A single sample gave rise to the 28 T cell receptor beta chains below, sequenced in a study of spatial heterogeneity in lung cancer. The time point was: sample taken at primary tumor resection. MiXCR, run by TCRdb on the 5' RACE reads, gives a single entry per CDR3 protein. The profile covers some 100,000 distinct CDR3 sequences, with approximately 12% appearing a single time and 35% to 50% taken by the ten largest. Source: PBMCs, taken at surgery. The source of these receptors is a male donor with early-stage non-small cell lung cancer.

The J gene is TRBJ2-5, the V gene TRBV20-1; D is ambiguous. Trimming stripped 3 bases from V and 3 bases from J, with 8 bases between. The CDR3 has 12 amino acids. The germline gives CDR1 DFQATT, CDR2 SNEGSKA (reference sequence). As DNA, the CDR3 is TGCAGTGCTAGTAGAGGTGAAGAGACCCAGTACTTC. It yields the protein CSASRGEETQYF.

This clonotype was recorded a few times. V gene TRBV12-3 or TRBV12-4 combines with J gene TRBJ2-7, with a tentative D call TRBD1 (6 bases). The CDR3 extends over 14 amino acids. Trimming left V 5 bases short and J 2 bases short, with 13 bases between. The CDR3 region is CASSKTGIPYEQYF. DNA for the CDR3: TGTGCCAGCAGTAAAACAGGGATTCCCTACGAGCAGTACTTC.

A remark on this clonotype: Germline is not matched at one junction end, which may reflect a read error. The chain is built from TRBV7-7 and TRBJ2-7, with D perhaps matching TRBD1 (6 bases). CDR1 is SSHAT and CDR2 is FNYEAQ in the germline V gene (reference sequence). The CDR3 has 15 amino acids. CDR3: CASSLGAGAAYEQYF. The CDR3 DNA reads TGTGCTAGCAGCTTAGGGGCAGGGGCAGCCTACGAGCAGTACTTC. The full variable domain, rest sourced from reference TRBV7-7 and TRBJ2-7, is GAGVSQSPRYKVTKRGQDVTLRCDPISSHATLYWYQQALGQGPEFLTYFNYEAQPDKSGLPSDRFSAERPEGSISTLTIQRTEQRDSAMYRCASSLGAGAAYEQYFGPGTRLTVT.

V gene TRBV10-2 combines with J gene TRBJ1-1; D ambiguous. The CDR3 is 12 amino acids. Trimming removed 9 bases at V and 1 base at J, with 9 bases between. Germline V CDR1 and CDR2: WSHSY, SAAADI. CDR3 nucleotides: TGCGCCAGTAAGGTCGGGAACACTGAAGCTTTCTTT. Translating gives CASKVGNTEAFF.

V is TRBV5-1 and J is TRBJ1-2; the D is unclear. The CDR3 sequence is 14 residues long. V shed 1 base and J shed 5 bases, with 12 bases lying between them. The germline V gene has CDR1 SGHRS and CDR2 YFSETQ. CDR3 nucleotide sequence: TGCGCCAGCAGCTTGTCGACCAATCCGTATGGCTACACCTTC. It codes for CASSLSTNPYGYTF.

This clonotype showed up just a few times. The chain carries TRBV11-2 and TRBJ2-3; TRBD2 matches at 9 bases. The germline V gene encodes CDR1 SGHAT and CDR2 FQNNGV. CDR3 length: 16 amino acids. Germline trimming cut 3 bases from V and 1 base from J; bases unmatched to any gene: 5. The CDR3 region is CASSFIGGGGTDTQYF. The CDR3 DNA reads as TGTGCCAGCAGCTTCATTGGCGGGGGGGGCACAGATACGCAGTATTTT.

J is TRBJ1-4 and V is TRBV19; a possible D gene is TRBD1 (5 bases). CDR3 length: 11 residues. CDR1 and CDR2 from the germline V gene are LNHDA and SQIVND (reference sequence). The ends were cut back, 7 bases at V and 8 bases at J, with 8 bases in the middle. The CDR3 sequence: CASMWDEKLFF. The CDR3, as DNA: TGTGCCAGTATGTGGGACGAAAAACTGTTTTTT. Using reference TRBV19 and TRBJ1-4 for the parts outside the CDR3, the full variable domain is DGGITQSPKYLFRKEGQNVTLSCEQNLNHDAMYWYRQDPGQGLRLIYYSQIVNDFQKGDIAEGYSVSREKKESFPLTVTSAQKNPTAFYLCASMWDEKLFFGSGTQLSVL.

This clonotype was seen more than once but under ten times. The CDR3 protein is CSVYGAGGGEQYF. As DNA, the CDR3 is TGCAGCGTGTATGGAGCGGGAGGCGGAGAGCAGTACTTC. The chain combines TRBV29-1 with TRBJ2-7; 9 bases agree with TRBD2. Germline assignment: CDR1 SQVTM and CDR2 ANQGSEA. V was pared by 6 bases and J by 7 bases, with 10 bases of the junction left unmatched. CDR3 length equals 13 residues.

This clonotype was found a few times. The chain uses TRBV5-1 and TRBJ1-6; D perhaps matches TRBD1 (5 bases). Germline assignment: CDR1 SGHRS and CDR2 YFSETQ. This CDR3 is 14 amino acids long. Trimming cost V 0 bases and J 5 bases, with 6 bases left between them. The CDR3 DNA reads TGCGCCAGCAGCTTGGTAGGGGATAATTCACCCCTCCACTTT. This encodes CASSLVGDNSPLHF.

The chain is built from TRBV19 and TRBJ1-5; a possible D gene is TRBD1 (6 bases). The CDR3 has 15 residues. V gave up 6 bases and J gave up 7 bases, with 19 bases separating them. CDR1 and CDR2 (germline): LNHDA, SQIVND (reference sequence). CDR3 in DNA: TGTGCCAGTAGAGTAGGGCCCGAGGGGGACCAGCCCCAGCATTTT. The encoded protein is CASRVGPEGDQPQHF.

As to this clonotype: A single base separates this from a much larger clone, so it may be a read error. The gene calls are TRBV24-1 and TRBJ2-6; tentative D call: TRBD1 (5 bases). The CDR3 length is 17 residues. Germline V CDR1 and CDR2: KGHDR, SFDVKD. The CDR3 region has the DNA TGTGCCACCAGTGACAACCCCAGGGTATCTGGGGCCAACGTCCTGATTTTC. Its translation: CATSDNPRVSGANVLIF.

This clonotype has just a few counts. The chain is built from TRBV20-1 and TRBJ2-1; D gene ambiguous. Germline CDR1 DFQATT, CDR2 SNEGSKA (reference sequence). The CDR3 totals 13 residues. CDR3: CSKKRPGLNEQFF. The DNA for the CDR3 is TGCAGCAAGAAACGACCTGGATTAAATGAGCAGTTCTTC.

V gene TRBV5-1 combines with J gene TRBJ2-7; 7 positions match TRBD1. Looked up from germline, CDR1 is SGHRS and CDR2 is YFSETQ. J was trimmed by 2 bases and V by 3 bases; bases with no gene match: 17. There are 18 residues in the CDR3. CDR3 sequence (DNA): TGCGCCAGCAGCTGGGACAGTCCCAGTTTTAATAGCCCCTACGAGCAGTACTTC. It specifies CASSWDSPSFNSPYEQYF.

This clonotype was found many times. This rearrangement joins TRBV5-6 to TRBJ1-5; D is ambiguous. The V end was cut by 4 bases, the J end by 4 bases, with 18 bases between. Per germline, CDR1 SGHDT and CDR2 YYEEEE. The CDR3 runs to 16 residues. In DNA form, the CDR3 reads TGTGCCAGCAGCCTTCGGCGGGCAAGAGGGAATCAGCCCCAGCATTTT. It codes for CASSLRRARGNQPQHF.

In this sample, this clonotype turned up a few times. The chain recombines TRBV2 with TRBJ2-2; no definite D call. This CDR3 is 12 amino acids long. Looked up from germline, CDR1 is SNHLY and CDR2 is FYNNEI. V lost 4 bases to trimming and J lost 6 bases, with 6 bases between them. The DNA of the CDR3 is TGTGCCAGCAGTGTCGGTCCCGGGGAGCTGTTTTTT. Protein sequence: CASSVGPGELFF.

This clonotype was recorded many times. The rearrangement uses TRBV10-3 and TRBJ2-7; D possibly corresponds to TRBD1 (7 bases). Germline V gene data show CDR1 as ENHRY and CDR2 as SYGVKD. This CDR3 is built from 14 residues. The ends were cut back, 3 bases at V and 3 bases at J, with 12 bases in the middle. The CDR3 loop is CAISDGGGGYEQYF. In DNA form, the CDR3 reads TGTGCCATCAGTGATGGAGGGGGCGGCTACGAGCAGTACTTC.

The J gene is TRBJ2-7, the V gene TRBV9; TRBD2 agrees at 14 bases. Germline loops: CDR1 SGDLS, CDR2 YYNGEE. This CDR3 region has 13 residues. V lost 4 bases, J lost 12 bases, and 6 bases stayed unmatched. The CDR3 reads CASSPGTSGRPYF. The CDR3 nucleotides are TGTGCCAGCAGCCCGGGGACTAGCGGGAGACCGTACTTC. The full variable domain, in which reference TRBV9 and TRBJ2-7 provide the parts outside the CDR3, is DSGVTQTPKHLITATGQRVTLRCSPRSGDLSVYWYQQSLDQGLQFLIQYYNGEERAKGNILERFSAQQFPDLHSELNLSSLELGDSALYFCASSPGTSGRPYFGPGTRLTVT.

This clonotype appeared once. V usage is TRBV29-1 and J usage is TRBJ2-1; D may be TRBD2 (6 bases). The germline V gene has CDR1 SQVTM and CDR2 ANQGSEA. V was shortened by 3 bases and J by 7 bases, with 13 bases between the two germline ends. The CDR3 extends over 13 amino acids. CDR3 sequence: CSVENLSGNEQFF. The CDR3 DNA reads TGCAGCGTTGAGAACCTTAGCGGTAATGAGCAGTTCTTC.

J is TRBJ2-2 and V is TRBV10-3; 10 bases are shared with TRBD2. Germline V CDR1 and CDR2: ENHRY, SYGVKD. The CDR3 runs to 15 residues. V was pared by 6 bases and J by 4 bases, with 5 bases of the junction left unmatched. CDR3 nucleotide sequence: TGTGCCATCAGCTCTAGCGGGAGTCCCACCGGGGAGCTGTTTTTT. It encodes CAISSSGSPTGELFF.

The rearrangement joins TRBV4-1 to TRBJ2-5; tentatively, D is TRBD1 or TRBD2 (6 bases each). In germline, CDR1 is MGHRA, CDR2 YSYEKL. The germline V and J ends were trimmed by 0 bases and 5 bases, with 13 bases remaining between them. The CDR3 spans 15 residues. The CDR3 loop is CASSQDQEGVETQYF. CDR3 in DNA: TGCGCCAGCAGCCAAGATCAGGAGGGGGTGGAGACCCAGTACTTC.

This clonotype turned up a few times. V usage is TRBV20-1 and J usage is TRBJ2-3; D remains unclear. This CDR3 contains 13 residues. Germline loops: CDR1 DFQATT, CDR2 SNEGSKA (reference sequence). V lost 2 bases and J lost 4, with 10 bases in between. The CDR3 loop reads CSARSPRADTQYF. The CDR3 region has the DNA TGCAGTGCTAGATCTCCAAGGGCAGATACGCAGTATTTT.

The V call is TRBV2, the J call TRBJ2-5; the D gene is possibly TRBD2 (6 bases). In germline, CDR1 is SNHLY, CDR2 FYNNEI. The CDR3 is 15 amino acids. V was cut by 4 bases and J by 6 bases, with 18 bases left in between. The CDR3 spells CASSGRGPATQTQYF. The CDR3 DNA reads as TGTGCCAGCAGTGGGCGGGGTCCCGCTACGCAGACCCAGTACTTC.

The CDR3 region is CASSAQAGTGPGGELFF. In DNA, the CDR3 is TGTGCCAGCAGCGCCCAAGCCGGGACAGGGCCCGGAGGGGAGCTGTTTTTT. The chain recombines TRBV9 with TRBJ2-2; 9 nucleotides line up with TRBD1. Unmatched junction bases numbered 14, after V lost 3 bases and J lost 8 bases. From germline, CDR1 is SGDLS and CDR2 YYNGEE. The CDR3 is 17 residues long.

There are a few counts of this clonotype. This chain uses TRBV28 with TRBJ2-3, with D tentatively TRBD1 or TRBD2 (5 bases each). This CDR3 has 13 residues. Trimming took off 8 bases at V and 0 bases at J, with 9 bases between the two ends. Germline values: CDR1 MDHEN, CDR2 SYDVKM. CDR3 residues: CASRDGSTDTQYF. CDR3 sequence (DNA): TGTGCCAGCCGGGACGGTAGCACAGATACGCAGTATTTT.

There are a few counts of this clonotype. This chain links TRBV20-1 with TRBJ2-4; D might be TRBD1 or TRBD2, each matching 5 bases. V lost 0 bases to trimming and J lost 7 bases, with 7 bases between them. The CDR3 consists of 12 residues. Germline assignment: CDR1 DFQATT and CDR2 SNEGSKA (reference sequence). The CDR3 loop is CSARDGTNIQYF. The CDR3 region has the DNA TGCAGTGCTAGAGATGGGACCAACATTCAGTACTTC.

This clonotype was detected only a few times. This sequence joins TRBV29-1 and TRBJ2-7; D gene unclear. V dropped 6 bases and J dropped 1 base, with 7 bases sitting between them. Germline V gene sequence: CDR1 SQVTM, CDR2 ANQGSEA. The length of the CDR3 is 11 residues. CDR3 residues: CSVTVSYEQYF. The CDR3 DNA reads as TGCAGCGTCACCGTTTCCTACGAGCAGTACTTC.

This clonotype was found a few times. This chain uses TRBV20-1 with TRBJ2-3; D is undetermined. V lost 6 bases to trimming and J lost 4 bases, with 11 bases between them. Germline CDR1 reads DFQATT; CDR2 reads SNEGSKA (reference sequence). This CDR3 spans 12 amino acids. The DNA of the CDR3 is TGCAGTGCGGTGGCCCCGCCAGATACGCAGTATTTT. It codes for CSAVAPPDTQYF.

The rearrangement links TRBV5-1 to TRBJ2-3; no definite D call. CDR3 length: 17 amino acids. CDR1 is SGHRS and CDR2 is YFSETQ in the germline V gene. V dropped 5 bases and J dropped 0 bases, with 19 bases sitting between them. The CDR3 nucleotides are TGCGCCAGCAGTCTCGGTCCAAGTGTAACTAGCACAGATACGCAGTATTTT. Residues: CASSLGPSVTSTDTQYF.